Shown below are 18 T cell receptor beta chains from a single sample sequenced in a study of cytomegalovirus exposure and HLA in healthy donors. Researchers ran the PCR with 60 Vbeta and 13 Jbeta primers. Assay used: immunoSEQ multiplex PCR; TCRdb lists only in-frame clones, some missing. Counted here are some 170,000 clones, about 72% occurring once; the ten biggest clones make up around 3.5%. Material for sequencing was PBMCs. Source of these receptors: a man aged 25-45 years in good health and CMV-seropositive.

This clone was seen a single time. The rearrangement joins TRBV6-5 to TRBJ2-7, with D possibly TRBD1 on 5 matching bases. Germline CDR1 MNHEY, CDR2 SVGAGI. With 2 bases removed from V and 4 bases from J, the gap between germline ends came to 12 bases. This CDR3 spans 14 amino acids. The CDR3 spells CASSYNSQGYEQYF. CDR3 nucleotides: TGTGCCAGCAGTTACAATTCTCAGGGTTACGAGCAGTACTTC.

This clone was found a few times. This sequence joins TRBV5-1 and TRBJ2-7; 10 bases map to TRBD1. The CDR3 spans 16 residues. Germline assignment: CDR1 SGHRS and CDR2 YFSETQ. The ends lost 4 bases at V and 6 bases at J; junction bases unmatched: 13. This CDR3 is CASSLTPGQGLSEQYF. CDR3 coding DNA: TGCGCCAGCAGCCTTACCCCGGGACAGGGGCTTTCCGAGCAGTACTTC.

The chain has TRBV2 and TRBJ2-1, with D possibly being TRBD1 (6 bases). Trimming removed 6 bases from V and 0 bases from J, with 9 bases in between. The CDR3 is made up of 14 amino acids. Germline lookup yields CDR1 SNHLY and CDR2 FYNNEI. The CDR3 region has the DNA TGTGCCAGCAGGACAGGAAGCTCCTACAATGAGCAGTTCTTC. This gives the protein CASRTGSSYNEQFF.

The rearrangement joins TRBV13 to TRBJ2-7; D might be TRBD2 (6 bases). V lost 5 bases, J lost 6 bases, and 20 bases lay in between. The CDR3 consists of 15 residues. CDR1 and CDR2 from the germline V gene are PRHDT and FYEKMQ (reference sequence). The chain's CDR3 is CASSTAGQEEGEQYF. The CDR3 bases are TGTGCCAGCAGCACAGCGGGCCAGGAGGAAGGCGAGCAGTACTTC.

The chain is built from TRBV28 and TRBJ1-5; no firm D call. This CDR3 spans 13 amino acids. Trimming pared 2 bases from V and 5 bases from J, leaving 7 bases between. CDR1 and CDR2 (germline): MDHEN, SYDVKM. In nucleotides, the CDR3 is TGTGCCAGCAGTTTAACGGGAGATCAGCCCCAGCATTTT. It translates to CASSLTGDQPQHF.

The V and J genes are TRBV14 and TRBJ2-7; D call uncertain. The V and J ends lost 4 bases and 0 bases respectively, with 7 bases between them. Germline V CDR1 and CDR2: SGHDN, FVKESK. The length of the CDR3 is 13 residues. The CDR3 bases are TGTGCCAGCAGCCCCACTTACTCCTACGAGCAGTACTTC. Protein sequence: CASSPTYSYEQYF.

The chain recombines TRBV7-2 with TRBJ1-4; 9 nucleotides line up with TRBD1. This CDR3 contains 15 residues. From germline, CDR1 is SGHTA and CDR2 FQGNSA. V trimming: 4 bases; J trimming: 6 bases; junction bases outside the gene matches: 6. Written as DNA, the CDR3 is TGTGCCAGCAGCTCCCCGGACAGGGGTGATGAAAAACTGTTTTTT. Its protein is CASSSPDRGDEKLFF.

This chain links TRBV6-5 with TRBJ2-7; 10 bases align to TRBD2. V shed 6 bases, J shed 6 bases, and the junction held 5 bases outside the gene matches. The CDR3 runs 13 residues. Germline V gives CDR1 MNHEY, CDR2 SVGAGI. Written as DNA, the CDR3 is TGTGCCAGCAGCCCGGGACTAGCGATCGAGCAGTACTTC. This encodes CASSPGLAIEQYF.

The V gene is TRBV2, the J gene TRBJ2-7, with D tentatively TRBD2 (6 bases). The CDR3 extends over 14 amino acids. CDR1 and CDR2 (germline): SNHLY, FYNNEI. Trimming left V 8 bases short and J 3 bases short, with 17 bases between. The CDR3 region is CASGVGWGGYEQYF. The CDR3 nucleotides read TGTGCCAGCGGCGTGGGGTGGGGAGGCTACGAGCAGTACTTC. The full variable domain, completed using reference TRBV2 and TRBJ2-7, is EPEVTQTPSHQVTQMGQEVILRCVPISNHLYFYWYRQILGQKVEFLVSFYNNEISEKSEIFDDQFSVERPDGSNFTLKIRSTKLEDSAMYFCASGVGWGGYEQYFGPGTRLTVT.

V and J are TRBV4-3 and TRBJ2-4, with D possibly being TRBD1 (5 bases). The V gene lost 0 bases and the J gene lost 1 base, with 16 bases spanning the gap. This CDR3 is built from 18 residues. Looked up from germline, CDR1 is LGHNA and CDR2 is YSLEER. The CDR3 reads CASSQDYTGLMAKNIQYF. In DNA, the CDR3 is TGCGCCAGCAGCCAAGATTATACAGGCCTAATGGCCAAAAACATTCAGTACTTC.

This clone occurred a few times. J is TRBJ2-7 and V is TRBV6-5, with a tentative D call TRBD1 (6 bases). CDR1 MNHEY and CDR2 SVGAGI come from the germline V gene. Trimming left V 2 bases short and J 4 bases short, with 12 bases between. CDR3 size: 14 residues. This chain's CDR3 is CASSYGRGIYEQYF. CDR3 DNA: TGTGCCAGCAGTTACGGCAGGGGCATTTACGAGCAGTACTTC.

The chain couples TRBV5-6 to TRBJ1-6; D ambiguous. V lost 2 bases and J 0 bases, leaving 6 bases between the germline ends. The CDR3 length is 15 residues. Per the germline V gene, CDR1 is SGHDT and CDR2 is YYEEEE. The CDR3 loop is CASSFRSSYNSPLHF. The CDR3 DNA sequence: TGTGCCAGCAGCTTTAGAAGCTCCTATAATTCACCCCTCCACTTT.

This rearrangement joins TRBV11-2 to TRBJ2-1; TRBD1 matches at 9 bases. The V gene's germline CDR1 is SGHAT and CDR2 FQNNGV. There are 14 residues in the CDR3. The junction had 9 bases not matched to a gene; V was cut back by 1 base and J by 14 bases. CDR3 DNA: TGTGCCAGCAGCTTAGTAGGGGACAGGGTATACGAGTTCTTC. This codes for CASSLVGDRVYEFF.

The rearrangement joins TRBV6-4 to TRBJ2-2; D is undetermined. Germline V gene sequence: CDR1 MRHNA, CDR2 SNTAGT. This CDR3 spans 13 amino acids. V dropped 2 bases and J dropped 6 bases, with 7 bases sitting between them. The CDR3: CASSDQYPGELFF. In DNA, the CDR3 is TGTGCCAGCAGTGACCAGTATCCCGGGGAGCTGTTTTTT.

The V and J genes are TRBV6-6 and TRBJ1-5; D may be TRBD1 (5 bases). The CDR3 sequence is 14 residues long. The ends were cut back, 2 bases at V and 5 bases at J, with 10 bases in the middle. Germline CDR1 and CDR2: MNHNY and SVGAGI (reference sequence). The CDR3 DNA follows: TGTGCCAGCAGTTACCCGCGCAGGGATCAGCCCCAGCATTTT. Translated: CASSYPRRDQPQHF.

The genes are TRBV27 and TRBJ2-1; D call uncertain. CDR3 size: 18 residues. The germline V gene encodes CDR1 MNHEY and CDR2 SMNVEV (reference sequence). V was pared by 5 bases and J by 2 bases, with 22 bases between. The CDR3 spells CASSPTPLGDSTYNEQFF. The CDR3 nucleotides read TGTGCCAGCAGTCCCACCCCTCTAGGCGATTCCACCTACAATGAGCAGTTCTTC.

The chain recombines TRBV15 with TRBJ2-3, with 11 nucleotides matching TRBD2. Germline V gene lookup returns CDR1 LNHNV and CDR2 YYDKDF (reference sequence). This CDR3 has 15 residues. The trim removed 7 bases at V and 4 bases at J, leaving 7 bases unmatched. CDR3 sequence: CATIPGLADSDTQYF. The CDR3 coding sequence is TGTGCCACCATCCCGGGACTAGCGGACTCAGATACGCAGTATTTT. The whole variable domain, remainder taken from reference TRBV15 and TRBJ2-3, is DAMVIQNPRYQVTQFGKPVTLSCSQTLNHNVMYWYQQKSSQAPKLLFHYYDKDFNNEADTPDNFQSRRPNTSFCFLDIRSPGLGDTAMYLCATIPGLADSDTQYFGPGTRLTVL.

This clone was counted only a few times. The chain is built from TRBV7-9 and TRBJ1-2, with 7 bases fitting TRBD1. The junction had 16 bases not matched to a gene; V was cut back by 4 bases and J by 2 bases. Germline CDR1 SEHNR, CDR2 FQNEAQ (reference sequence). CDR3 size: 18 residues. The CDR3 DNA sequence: TGTGCCAGCAGCTCCGTCGCGGCAGCCGGGACAGTGAACTATGGCTACACCTTC. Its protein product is CASSSVAAAGTVNYGYTF.